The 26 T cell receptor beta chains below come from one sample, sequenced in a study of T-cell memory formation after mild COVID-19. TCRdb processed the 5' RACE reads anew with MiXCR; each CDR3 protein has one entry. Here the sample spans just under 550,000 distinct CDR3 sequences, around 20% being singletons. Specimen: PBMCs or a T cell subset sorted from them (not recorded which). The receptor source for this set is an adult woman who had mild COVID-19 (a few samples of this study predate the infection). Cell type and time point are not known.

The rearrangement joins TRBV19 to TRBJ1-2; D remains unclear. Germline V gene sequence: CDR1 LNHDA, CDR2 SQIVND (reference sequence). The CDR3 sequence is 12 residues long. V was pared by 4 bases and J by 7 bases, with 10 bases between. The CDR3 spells CASSNVATGYTF. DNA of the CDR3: TGTGCCAGTAGTAACGTGGCTACTGGCTACACCTTC.

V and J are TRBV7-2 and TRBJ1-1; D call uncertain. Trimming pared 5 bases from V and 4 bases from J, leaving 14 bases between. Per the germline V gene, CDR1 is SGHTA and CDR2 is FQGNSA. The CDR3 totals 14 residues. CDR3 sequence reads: CASSAPRPGTEAFF. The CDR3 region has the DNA TGTGCCAGCAGCGCACCGAGGCCCGGCACTGAAGCTTTCTTT.

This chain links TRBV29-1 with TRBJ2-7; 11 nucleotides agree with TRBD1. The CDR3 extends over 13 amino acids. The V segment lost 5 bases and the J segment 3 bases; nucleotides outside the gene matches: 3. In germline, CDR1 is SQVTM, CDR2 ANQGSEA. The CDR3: CSVYGTGGYEQYF. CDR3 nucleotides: TGCAGCGTTTACGGGACAGGGGGCTACGAGCAGTACTTC.

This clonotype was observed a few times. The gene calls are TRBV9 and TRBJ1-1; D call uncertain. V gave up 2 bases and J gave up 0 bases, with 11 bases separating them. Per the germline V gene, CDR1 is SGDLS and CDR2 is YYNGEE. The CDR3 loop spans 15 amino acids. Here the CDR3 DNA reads TGTGCCAGCAGCGTTAATTCCGTCATGAACACTGAAGCTTTCTTT. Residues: CASSVNSVMNTEAFF.

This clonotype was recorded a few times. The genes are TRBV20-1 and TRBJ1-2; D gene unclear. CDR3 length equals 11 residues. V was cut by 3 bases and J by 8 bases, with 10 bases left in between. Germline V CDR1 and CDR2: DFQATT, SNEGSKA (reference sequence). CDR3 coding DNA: TGCAGTGCTAGGGAAGGGTCGGGCTACACCTTC. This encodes CSAREGSGYTF.

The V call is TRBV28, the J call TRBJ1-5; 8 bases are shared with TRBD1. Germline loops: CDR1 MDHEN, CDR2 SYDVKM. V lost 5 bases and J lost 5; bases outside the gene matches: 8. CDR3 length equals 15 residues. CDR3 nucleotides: TGTGCCAGCAGTATCAGACAGGGGTGGGATCAGCCCCAGCATTTT. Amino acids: CASSIRQGWDQPQHF. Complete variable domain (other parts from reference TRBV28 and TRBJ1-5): DVKVTQSSRYLVKRTGEKVFLECVQDMDHENMFWYRQDPGLGLRLIYFSYDVKMKEKGDIPEGYSVSREKKERFSLILESASTNQTSMYLCASSIRQGWDQPQHFGDGTRLSIL.

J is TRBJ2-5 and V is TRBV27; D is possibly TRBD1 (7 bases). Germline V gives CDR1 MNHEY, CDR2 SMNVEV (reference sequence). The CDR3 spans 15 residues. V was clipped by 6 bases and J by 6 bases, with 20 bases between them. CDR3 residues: CASSDRVWGVKTQYF. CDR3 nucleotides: TGTGCCAGCAGCGACAGGGTTTGGGGGGTAAAGACCCAGTACTTC.

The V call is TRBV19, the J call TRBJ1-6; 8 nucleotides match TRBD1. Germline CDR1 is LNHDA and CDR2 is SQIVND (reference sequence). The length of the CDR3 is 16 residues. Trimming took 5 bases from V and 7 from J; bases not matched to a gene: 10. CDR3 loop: CASSVSGTGENSPLHF. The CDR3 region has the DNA TGTGCCAGTAGTGTCTCCGGGACAGGTGAAAATTCACCCCTCCACTTT.

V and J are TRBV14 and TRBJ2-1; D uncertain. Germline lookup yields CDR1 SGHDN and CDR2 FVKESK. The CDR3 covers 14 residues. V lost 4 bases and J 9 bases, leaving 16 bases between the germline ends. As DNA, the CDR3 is TGTGCCAGCAGCCCAACACGGTGGGATAGTGAGCAGTTCTTC. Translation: CASSPTRWDSEQFF.

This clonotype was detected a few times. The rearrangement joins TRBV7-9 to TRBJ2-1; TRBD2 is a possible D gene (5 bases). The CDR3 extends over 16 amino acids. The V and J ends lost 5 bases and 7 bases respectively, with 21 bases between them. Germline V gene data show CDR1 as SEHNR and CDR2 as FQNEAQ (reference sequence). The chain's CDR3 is CASSPGGRGAHNEQFF. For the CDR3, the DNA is TGTGCCAGCAGCCCCGGCGGGCGAGGAGCCCATAATGAGCAGTTCTTC.

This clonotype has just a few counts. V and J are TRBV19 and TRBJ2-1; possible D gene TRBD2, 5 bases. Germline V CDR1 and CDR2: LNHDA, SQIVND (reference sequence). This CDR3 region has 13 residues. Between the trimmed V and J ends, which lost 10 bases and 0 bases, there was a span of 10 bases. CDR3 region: CATGLYSYNEQFF. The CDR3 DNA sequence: TGTGCCACCGGACTGTACTCCTACAATGAGCAGTTCTTC.

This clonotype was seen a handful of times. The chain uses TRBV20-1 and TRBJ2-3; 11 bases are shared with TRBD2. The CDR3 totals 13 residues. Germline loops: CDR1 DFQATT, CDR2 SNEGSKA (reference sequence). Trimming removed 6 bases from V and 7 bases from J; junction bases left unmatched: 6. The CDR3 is CSAVLAGENTQYF. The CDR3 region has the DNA TGCAGTGCCGTACTAGCGGGAGAAAATACGCAGTATTTT.

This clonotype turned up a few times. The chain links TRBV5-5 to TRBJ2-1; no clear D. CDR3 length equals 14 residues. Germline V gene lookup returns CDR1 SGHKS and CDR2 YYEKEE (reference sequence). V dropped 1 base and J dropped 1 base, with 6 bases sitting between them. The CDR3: CASSLRESYNEQFF. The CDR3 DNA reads TGTGCCAGCAGCTTGAGAGAGTCCTACAATGAGCAGTTCTTC.

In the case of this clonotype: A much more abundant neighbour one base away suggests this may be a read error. Here the CDR3 DNA reads TGTGCCAGAAGTCTGGGACAGGGGTATGAGACCCAGTACTTC. This encodes CARSLGQGYETQYF. J is TRBJ2-5 and V is TRBV7-9; TRBD1 matches 10 bases. The CDR3 loop spans 14 amino acids. J lost 5 bases, V lost 9 bases, and 9 bases had no gene match. The germline V gene has CDR1 SEHNR and CDR2 FQNEAQ (reference sequence).

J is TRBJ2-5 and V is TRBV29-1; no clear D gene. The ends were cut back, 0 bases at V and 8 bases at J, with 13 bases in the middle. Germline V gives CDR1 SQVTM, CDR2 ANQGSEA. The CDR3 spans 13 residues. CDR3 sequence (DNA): TGCAGCGTTGAAGATCGGAGACTCTATACCCAGTACTTC. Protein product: CSVEDRRLYTQYF.

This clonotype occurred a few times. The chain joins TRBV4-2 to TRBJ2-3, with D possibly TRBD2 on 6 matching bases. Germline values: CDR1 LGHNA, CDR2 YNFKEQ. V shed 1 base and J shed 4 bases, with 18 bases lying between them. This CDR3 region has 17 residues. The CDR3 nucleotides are TGTGCCAGCAGCCAAGGGACTGTCGGGGGTTTGGCAGATACGCAGTATTTT. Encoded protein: CASSQGTVGGLADTQYF.

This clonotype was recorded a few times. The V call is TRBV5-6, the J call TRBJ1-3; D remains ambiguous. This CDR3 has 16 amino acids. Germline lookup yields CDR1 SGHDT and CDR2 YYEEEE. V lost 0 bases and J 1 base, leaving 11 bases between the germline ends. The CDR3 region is CASSLDRDYSGNTIYF. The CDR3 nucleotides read TGTGCCAGCAGCTTGGATAGGGATTATTCTGGAAACACCATATATTTT.

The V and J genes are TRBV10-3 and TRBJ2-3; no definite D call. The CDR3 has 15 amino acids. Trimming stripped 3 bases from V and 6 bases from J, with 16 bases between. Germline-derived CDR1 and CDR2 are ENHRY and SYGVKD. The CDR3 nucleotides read TGTGCCATCAGTGATTCTGCCCGGACGGAGGATACGCAGTATTTT. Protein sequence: CAISDSARTEDTQYF.

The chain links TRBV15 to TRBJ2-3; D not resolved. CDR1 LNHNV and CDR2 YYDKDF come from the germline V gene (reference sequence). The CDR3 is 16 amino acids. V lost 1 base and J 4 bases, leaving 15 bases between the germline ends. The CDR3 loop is CATSRAGSWRPDTQYF. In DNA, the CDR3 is TGTGCCACCAGCAGAGCCGGGTCCTGGCGACCAGATACGCAGTATTTT. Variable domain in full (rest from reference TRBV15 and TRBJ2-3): DAMVIQNPRYQVTQFGKPVTLSCSQTLNHNVMYWYQQKSSQAPKLLFHYYDKDFNNEADTPDNFQSRRPNTSFCFLDIRSPGLGDTAMYLCATSRAGSWRPDTQYFGPGTRLTVL.

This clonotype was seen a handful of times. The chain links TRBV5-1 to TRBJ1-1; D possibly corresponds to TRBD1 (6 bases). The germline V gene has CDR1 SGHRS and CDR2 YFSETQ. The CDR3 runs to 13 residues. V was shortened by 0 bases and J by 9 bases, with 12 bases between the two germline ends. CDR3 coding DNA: TGCGCCAGCAGCTTGGAGGTGGGGGCTCAAGCTTTCTTT. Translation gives CASSLEVGAQAFF.

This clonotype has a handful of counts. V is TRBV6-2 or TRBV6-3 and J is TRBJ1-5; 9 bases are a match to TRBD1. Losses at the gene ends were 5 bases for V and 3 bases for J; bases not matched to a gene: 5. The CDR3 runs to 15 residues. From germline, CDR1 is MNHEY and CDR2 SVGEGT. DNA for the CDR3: TGTGCCAGCAGTAGGACAGGGGCGCTCAATCAGCCCCAGCATTTT. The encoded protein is CASSRTGALNQPQHF.

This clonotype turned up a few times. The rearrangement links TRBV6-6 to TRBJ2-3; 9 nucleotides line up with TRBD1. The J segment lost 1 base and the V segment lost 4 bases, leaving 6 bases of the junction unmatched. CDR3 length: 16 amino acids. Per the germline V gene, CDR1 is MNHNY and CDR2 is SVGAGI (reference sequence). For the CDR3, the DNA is TGTGCCAGCAGTTCGACACAGGGGGCTCGCACAGATACGCAGTATTTT. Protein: CASSSTQGARTDTQYF.

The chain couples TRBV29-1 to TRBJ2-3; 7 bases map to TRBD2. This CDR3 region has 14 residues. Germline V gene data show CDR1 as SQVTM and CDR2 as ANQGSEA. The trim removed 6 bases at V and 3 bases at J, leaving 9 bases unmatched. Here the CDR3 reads CSVIPGLHTDTQYF. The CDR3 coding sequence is TGCAGCGTCATTCCGGGACTACATACAGATACGCAGTATTTT.

CDR3 loop: CASSYSVTGIETQYF. CDR3 sequence (DNA): TGTGCCAGCAGTTACTCGGTGACAGGTATAGAGACCCAGTACTTC. The chain joins TRBV6-5 to TRBJ2-5; the D gene is possibly TRBD1 (6 bases). V shed 0 bases and J shed 4 bases, with 12 bases lying between them. The germline V gene has CDR1 MNHEY and CDR2 SVGAGI. CDR3 length: 15 amino acids.

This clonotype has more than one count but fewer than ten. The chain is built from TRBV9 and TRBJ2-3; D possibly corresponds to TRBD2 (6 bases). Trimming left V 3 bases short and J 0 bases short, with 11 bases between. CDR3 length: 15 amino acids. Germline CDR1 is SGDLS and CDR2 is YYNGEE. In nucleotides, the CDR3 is TGTGCCAGCAGCGCCGGGACTTTCAGCACAGATACGCAGTATTTT. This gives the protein CASSAGTFSTDTQYF.

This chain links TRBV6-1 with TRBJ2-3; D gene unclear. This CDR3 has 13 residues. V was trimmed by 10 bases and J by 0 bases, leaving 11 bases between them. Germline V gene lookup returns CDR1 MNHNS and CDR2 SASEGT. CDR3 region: CATLPGSTDTQYF. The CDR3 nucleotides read TGTGCCACCCTTCCAGGTAGCACAGATACGCAGTATTTT.